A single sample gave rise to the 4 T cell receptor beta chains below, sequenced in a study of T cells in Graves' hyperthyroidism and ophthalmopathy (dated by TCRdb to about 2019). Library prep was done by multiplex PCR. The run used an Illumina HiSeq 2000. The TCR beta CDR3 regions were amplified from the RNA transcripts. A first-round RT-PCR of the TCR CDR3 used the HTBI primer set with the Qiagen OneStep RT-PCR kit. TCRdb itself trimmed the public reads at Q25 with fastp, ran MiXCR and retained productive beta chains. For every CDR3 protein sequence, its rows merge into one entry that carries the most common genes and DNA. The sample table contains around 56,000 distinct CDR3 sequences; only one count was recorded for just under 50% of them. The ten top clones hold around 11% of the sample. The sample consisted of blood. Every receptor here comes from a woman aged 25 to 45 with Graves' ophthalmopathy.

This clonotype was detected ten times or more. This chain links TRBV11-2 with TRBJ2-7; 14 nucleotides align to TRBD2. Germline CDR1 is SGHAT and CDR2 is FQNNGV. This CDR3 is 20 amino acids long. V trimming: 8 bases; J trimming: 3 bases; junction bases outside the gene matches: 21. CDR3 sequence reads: CASAPSDRTSGRLLLYEQYF. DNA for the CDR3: TGTGCCAGCGCCCCCTCGGATAGGACTAGCGGGAGGTTACTTCTCTACGAGCAGTACTTC. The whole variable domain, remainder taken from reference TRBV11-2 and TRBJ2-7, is EAGVAQSPRYKIIEKRQSVAFWCNPISGHATLYWYQQILGQGPKLLIQFQNNGVVDDSQLPKDRFSAERLKGVDSTLKIQPAKLEDSAVYLCASAPSDRTSGRLLLYEQYFGPGTRLTVT.

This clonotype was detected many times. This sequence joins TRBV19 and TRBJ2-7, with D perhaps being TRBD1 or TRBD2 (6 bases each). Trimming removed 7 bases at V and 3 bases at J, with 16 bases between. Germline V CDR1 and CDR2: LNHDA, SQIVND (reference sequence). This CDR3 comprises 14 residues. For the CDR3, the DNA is TGTGCCAGTACCTTCCCCCGGGGGCTCTACGAGCAGTACTTC. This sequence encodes CASTFPRGLYEQYF.

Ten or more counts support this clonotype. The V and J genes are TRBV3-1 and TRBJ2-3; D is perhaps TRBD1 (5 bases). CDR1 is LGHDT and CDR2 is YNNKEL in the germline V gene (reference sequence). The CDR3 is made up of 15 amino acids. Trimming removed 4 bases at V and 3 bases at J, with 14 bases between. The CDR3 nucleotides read TGTGCCAGCAGCCCCTCAGGGTTCGCGACAGATACGCAGTATTTT. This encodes CASSPSGFATDTQYF.

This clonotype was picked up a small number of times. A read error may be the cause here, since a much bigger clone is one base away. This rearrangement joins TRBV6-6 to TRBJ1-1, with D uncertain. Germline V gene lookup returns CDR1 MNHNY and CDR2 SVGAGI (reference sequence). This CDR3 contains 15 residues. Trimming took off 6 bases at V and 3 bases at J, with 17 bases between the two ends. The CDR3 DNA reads TGTGCCAGCAGATATTGGATCGGCCCAGACACTGAAGCTTTCTTT. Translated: CASRYWIGPDTEAFF.